This T cell receptor (beta chain) was captured in a study of blood T cell repertoires in COVID-19 (dated by TCRdb to 2019 to 2021). Regarding the research as a whole: Samples from collaborators originated in the United States, Italy and Spain and spanned both the acute and convalescent phases of COVID-19. Samples came from the ongoing ImmuneRACE study (first 160 participants) plus 1,254 subjects from 6 global collaborators. Nearly every sample came with metadata listing a de-identified subject ID, COVID-19 status, age in years and sex. HLA class I and class II types, where available, came from metadata supplied by the sample provider rather than from assay-based typing. The material from the prospective study consisted of cDNA or gDNA derived from T cells, B-cell-depleted T cells, or PBMCs. The repertoires were made available in a free public database intended to serve as a resource for research on the immune response to SARS-CoV-2. The dataset comprised deeply sampled blood TCRbeta repertoires from subjects exposed to, actively infected with, or recovered from COVID-19. Here is what the overall study found, with its caveats: The amount of clinical and demographic metadata varied by source and participant and was provided uncurated.

Trimming at the junction amounts to 0 bases on V and 5 bases on J, and the germline ends lie 10 bases apart. Taken from cysteine to phenylalanine, the CDR3 has 14 residues. Only CDR3 DNA remains: 42 bases, in frame from the first base. CDR1 SEHNR and CDR2 FQNEAQ were looked up in the germline V gene (reference sequence). TCRbeta CDR3 regions were amplified from genomic DNA using the immunoSEQ Assay, a bias-controlled multiplex PCR. In the authors' own workflow: Nucleated cell counts per sample were estimated from amplification of reference gene primers within the assay. To quantify the absolute abundance of each unique TCRbeta CDR3 rearrangement, sequence reads were collapsed and filtered. Productive Simpson clonality was computed per sample as the square root of Simpson's diversity index over productive rearrangements. Here the immuneACCESS table is served through TCRdb, limited to in-frame sequences with V and J called. Missing clones are a known gap in these copies; in checked studies unresolved V genes cover under half, and the rest lacks a known reason. V, J and clone size reflect that table, while D and trimming were determined from the DNA. The sample table records about 440,000 clones; roughly nine tenths of these occur just once. Roughly 2% of the sample comes from the top ten.

Notes on this clone: Its antigen has not been determined. No per-base quality is available; no much larger clone lies one base away.

Participants in the prospective study were enrolled through a virtual design, were aged roughly 18 to 95 years, and lived in roughly 24 United States geographic areas. To assign participants to cohorts, the prospective study relied on clinical history that participants themselves reported in a screening survey and a study questionnaire. Each participant in the prospective study had whole blood, serum and a nasopharyngeal or oropharyngeal swab collected by mobile phlebotomists. Prospective study participants could optionally give additional blood draws and questionnaires over a 2-month period. Prospective study blood samples were shipped either frozen or at room temperature before DNA extraction.

This sequence uses TRBV7-9 and TRBJ1-2; a weak D assignment points to TRBD1 (6 bases agree). The receptor comes from a woman aged 18-35 years with acute COVID-19. The sequencing sample was made of PBMCs or T cells enriched from blood (not recorded which). The nucleotide sequence is TGTGCCAGCAGCTTAGCCGGCAGGGGATATGGCTACACCTTC. Its translation reads: CASSLAGRGYGYTF.